This T cell receptor beta chain was recorded in a study of shared clonotypes between healthy human individuals. Germline CDR1 and CDR2: KGHSH and LQKENI. This CDR3 has 15 residues. Trimming left V 2 bases short and J 2 bases short, with 10 bases between. Assay: immunoSEQ multiplex PCR; the TCRdb copy retains only in-frame clones and omits some. The table shows roughly 2.2 million clones, with around 93% occurring only once. The receptor was derived from a man between 18 and 35 years old in good health. Some clones in this sample may be carry-over from other donors' samples. This chain links TRBV18 with TRBJ1-5; weak D call: TRBD1 (6 bases). Sequences were obtained from naive CD4+ T cells from PBMCs. The sample's subset: CD45RA+ positively selected. CDR3 coding DNA: TGTGCCAGCTCACCAATGGGGGGCCGCAATCAGCCCCAGCATTTT. Translation: CASSPMGGRNQPQHF.